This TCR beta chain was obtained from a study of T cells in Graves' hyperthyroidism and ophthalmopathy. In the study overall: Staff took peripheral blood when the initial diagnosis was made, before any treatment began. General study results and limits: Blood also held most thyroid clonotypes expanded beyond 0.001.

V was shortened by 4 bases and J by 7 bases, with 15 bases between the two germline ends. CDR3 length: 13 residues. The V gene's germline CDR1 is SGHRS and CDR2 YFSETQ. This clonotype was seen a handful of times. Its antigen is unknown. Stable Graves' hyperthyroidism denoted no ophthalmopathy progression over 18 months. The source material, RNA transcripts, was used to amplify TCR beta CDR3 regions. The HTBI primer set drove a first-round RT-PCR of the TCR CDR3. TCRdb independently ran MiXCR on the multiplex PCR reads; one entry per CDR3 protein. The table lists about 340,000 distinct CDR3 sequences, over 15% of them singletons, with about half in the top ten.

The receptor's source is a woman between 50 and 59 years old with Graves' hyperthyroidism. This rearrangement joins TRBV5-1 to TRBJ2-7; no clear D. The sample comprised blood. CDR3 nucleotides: TGCGCCAGCAGCGTATACGGATTAGGGGAGCAGTACTTC. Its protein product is CASSVYGLGEQYF. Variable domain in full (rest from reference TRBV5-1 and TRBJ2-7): KAGVTQTPRYLIKTRGQQVTLSCSPISGHRSVSWYQQTPGQGLQFLFEYFSETQRNKGNFPGRFSGRQFSNSRSEMNVSTLELGDSALYLCASSVYGLGEQYFGPGTRLTVT.